The source of this TCR beta chain is a study of blood T cell repertoires in COVID-19. Germline trimming cut 3 bases from V and 0 bases from J; bases unmatched to any gene: 4. The germline CDR1 and CDR2 sequences are SEHNR and FQNEAQ (reference sequence). CDR3 length equals 17 residues. Method: immunoSEQ multiplex PCR; TCRdb's copy keeps in-frame clones and lacks some. The repertoire includes hundreds of thousands of clones, 86% of them detected once, and roughly 2% sits in the top ten. This chain joins TRBV7-9 and TRBJ2-1; 11 bases match TRBD2. The sample taken for sequencing was peripheral blood. The origin of this receptor is a woman between 45 and 65 years old with acute or convalescent COVID-19. The CDR3 region has the DNA TGTGCCAGCAGCTTGTTAGCGGGAGGGGCCTCCTACAATGAGCAGTTCTTC. Its translation: CASSLLAGGASYNEQFF. Drawing the rest from reference TRBV7-9 and TRBJ2-1, the complete variable domain is DTGVSQNPRHKITKRGQNVTFRCDPISEHNRLYWYRQTLGQGPEFLTYFQNEAQLEKSRLLSDRFSAERPKGSFSTLEIQRTEQGDSAMYLCASSLLAGGASYNEQFFGPGTRLTVL.